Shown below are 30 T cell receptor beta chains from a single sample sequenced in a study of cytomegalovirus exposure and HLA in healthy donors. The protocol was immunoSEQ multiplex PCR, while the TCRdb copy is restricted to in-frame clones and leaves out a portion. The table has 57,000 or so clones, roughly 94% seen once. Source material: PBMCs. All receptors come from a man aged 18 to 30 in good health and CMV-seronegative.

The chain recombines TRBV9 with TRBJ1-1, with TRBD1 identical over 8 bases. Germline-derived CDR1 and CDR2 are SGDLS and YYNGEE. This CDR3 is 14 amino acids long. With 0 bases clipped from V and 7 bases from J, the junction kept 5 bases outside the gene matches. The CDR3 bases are TGTGCCAGCAGCGTAGCTCCCGACAGGGGTGAAGCTTTCTTT. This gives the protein CASSVAPDRGEAFF.

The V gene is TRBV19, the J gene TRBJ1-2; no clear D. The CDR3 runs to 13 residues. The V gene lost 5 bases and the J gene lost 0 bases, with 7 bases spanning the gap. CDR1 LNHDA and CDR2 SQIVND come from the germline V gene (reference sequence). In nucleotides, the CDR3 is TGTGCCAGTAGTTTCGGTCCTAACTATGGCTACACCTTC. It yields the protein CASSFGPNYGYTF.

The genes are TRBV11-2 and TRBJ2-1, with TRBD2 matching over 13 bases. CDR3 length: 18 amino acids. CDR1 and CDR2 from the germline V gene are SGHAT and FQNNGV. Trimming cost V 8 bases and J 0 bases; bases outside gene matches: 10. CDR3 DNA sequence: TGTGCCAGCCGTTCCGGGACTAGCGGGACGAACTCCTACAATGAGCAGTTCTTC. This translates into CASRSGTSGTNSYNEQFF.

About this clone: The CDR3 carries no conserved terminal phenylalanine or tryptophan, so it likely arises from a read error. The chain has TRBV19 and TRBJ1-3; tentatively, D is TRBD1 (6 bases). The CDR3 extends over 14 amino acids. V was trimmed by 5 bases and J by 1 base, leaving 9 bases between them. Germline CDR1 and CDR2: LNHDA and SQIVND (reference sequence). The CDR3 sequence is CASSGQPSGNTIYS. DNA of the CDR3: TGTGCCAGTAGTGGACAGCCGTCTGGAAACACCATATATTCT.

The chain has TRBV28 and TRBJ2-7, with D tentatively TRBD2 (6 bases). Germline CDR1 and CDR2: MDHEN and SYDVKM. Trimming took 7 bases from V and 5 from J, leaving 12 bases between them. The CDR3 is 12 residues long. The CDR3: CASTAWEDEQYF. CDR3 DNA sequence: TGTGCCAGCACCGCGTGGGAGGACGAGCAGTACTTC.

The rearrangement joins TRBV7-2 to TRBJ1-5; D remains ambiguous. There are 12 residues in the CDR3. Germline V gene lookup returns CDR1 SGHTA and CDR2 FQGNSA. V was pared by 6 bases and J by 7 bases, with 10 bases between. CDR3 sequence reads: CASSSYGQPQHF. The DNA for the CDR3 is TGTGCCAGCAGTTCTTATGGCCAGCCCCAGCATTTT.

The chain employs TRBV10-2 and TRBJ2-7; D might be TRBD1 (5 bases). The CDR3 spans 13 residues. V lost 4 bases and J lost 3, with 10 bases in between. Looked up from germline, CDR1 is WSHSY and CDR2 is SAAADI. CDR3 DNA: TGCGCCAGCAGTGTTGACAGAGACTACGAGCAGTACTTC. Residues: CASSVDRDYEQYF.

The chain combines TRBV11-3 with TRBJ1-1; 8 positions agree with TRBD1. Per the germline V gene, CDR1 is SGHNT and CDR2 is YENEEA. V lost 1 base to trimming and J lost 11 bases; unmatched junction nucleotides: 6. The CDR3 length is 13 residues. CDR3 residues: CASSLAEDRVAFF. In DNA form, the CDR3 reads TGTGCCAGCAGCTTAGCGGAGGACAGGGTGGCTTTCTTT.

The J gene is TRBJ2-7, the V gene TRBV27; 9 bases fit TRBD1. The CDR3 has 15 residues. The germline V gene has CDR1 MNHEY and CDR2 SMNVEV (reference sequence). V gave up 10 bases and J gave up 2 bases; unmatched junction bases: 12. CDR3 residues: CATSPAGTGTYEQYF. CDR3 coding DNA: TGTGCCACCTCTCCGGCCGGGACAGGGACCTACGAGCAGTACTTC.

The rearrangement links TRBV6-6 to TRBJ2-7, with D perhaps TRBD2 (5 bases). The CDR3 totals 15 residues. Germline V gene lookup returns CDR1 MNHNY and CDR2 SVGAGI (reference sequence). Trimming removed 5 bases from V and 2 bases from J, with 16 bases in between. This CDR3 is CASSHTGERAYEQYF. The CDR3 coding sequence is TGTGCCAGCAGTCATACCGGGGAACGGGCCTACGAGCAGTACTTC.

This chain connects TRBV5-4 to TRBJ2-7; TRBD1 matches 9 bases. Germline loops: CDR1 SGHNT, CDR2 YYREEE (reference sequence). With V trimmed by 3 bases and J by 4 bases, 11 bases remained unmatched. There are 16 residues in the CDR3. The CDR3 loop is CASSWLEDRGEYEQYF. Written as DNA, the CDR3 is TGTGCCAGCAGCTGGCTGGAGGACAGGGGTGAGTACGAGCAGTACTTC.

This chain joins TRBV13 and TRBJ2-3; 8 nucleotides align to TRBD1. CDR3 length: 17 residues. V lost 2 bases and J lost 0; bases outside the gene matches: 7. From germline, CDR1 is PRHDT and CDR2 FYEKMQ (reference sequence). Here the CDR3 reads CASSLRDRILSTDTQYF. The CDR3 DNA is TGTGCCAGCAGCTTAAGGGACAGGATTCTTAGCACAGATACGCAGTATTTT.

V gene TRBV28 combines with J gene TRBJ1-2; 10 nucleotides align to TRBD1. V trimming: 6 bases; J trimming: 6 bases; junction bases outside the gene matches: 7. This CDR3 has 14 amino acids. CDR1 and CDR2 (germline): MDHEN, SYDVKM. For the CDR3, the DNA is TGTGCCAGCAGCTTAGAGGGGACAGGGGATGGCTACACCTTC. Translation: CASSLEGTGDGYTF.

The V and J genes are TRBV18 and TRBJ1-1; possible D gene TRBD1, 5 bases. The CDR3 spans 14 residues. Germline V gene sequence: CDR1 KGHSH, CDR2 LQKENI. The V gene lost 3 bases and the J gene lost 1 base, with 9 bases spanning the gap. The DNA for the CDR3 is TGTGCCAGCTCACCTTCGGGGGAGAACACTGAAGCTTTCTTT. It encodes CASSPSGENTEAFF.

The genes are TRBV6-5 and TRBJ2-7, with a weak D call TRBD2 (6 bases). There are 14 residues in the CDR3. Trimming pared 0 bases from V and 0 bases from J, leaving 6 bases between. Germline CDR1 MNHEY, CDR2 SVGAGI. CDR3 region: CASSYSRDSYEQYF. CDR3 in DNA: TGTGCCAGCAGTTACTCGCGGGACTCCTACGAGCAGTACTTC.

CDR3 DNA: TGCGCCAGCAGCTGGGAACAGGGGTACGAGCAGTACTTC. Translated: CASSWEQGYEQYF. The chain has TRBV5-1 and TRBJ2-7, with 7 bases matching TRBD1. V gave up 3 bases and J gave up 4 bases; unmatched junction bases: 4. This CDR3 region has 13 residues. CDR1 is SGHRS, CDR2 YFSETQ, per germline.

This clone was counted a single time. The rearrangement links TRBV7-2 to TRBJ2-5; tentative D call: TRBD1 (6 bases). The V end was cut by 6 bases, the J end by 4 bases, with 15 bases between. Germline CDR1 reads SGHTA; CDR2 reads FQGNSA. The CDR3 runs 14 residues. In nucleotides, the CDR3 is TGTGCCAGCAGTCATCAGGACAGTCGAGAGACCCAGTACTTC. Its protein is CASSHQDSRETQYF.

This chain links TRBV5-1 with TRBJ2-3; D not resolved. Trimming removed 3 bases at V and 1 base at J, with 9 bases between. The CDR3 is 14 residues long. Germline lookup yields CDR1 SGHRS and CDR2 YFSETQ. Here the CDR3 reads CASSSLQGTDTQYF. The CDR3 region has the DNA TGCGCCAGCAGCTCCCTCCAGGGCACAGATACGCAGTATTTT.

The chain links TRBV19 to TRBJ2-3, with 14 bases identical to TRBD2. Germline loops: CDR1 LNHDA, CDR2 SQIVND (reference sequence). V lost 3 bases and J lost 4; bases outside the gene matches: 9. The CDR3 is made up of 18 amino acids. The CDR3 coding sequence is TGTGCCAGTAGTATGACTAGCGGGAGGGCCAGAGGTGCAGATACGCAGTATTTT. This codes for CASSMTSGRARGADTQYF. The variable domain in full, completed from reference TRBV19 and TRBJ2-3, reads DGGITQSPKYLFRKEGQNVTLSCEQNLNHDAMYWYRQDPGQGLRLIYYSQIVNDFQKGDIAEGYSVSREKKESFPLTVTSAQKNPTAFYLCASSMTSGRARGADTQYFGPGTRLTVL.

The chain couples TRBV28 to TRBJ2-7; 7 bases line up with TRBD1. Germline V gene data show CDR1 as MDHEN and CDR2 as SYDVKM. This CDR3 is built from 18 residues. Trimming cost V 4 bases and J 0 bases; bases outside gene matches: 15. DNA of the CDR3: TGTGCCAGCAGTTCCTACATCCGACAGACAGGGAGCTCCTACGAGCAGTACTTC. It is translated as CASSSYIRQTGSSYEQYF.

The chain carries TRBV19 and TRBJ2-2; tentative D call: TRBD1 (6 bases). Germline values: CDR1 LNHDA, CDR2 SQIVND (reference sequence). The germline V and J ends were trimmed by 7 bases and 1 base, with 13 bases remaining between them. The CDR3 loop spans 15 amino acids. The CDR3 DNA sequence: TGTGCCAGTACCCCGACAGGAAAGAACACCGGGGAGCTGTTTTTT. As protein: CASTPTGKNTGELFF.

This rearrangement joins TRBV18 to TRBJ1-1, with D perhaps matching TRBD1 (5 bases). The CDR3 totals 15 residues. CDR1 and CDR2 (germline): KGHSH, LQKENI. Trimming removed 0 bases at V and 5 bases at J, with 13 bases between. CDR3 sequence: CASSPPSGLATEAFF. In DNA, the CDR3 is TGTGCCAGCTCACCACCGTCAGGGCTTGCTACTGAAGCTTTCTTT.

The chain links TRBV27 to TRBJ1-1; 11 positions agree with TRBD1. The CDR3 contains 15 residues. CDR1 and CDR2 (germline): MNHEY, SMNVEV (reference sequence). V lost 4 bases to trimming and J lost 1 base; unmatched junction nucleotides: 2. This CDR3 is CASSSGQGANTEAFF. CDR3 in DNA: TGTGCCAGCAGTTCCGGACAGGGGGCGAACACTGAAGCTTTCTTT.

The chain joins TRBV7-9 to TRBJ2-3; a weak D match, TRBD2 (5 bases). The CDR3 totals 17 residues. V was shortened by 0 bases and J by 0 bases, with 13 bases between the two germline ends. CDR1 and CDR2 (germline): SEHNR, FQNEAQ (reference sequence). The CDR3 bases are TGTGCCAGCAGCTTAGCGGAGGCTACACCTAGCACAGATACGCAGTATTTT. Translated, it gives CASSLAEATPSTDTQYF.

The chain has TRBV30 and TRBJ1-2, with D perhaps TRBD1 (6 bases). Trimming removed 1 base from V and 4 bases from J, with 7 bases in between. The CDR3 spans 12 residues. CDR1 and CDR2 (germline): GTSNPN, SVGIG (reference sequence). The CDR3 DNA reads TGTGCCTGGAGTGGAGGGGGCTATGGCTACACCTTC. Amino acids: CAWSGGGYGYTF.

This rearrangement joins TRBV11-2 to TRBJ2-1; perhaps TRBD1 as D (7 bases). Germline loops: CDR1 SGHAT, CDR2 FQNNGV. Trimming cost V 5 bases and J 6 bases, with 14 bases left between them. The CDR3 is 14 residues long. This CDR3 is CASSTAGQLNEQFF. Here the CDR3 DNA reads TGTGCCAGCAGCACCGCGGGACAGCTCAATGAGCAGTTCTTC.

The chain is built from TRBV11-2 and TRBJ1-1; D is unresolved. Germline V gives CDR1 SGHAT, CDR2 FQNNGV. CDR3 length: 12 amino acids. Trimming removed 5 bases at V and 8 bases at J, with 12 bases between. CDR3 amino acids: CASSPDLGEAFF. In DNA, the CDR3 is TGTGCCAGCAGCCCTGACCTGGGCGAAGCTTTCTTT.

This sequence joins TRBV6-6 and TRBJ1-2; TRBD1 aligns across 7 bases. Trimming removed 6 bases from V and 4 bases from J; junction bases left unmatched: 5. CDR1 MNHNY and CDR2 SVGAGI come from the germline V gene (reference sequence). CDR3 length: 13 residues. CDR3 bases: TGTGCCAGCAGCGTGGGACAGTCCTATGGCTACACCTTC. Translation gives CASSVGQSYGYTF.

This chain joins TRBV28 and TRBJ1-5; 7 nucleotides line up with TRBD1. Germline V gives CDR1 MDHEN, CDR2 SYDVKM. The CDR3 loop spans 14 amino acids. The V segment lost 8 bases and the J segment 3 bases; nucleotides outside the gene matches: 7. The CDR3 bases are TGTGCCAGCTTGAATGACAGGGACAATCAGCCCCAGCATTTT. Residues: CASLNDRDNQPQHF.

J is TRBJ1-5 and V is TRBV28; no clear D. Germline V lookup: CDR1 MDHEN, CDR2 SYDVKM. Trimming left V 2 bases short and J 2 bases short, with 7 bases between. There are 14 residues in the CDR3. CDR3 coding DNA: TGTGCCAGCAGTTTAGAGGCAGGCAATCAGCCCCAGCATTTT. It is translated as CASSLEAGNQPQHF. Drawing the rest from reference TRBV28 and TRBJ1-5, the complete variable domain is DVKVTQSSRYLVKRTGEKVFLECVQDMDHENMFWYRQDPGLGLRLIYFSYDVKMKEKGDIPEGYSVSREKKERFSLILESASTNQTSMYLCASSLEAGNQPQHFGDGTRLSIL.